The rows below give T cell receptor beta chains drawn from one sample of a study of blood T cell repertoires in COVID-19. TCRdb's copy holds only in-frame clones and misses some; the assay was immunoSEQ multiplex PCR. The sample has some 360,000 clones, 89% seen once. Sequenced input: peripheral blood. The receptors here all came from a woman aged 55-70 years with COVID-19, enrolled during active disease. The CDR3 runs from the conserved cysteine through the conserved F or W. Fields, in order: clone size, D gene, V gene, J gene, CDR3 protein, CDR3 DNA. A D gene is named only where the DNA matches it firmly. The listing skips clone size in some rows; elsewhere it reads once, few, many or a size class.

-	TRBD2	TRBV6-1	TRBJ2-4	CASSGKTAGGLTLAKNIQYF	TGTGCCAGCAGTGGGAAAACAGCGGGGGGCCTTACATTAGCCAAAAACATTCAGTACTTC
-	-	TRBV20-1	TRBJ2-1	CSAEGNNEQFF	TGCAGTGCTGAGGGAAACAATGAGCAGTTCTTC
-	TRBD2	TRBV13	TRBJ2-1	CASSRGGSSYNEQFF	TGTGCCAGCAGCCGCGGGGGGTCCTCCTACAATGAGCAGTTCTTC
-	TRBD2	TRBV6-2/TRBV6-3	TRBJ2-3	CASSYGGGAKDTQYF	TGTGCCAGCAGTTACGGCGGGGGGGCTAAAGATACGCAGTATTTT
-	-	TRBV9	TRBJ2-3	CASSVAGSTDTQYF	TGTGCCAGCAGCGTAGCAGGGAGCACAGATACGCAGTATTTT
-	-	TRBV18	TRBJ2-3	CASYPGGYTDTQYF	TGTGCCAGCTATCCCGGGGGTTACACAGATACGCAGTATTTT
-	-	TRBV7-2	TRBJ2-3	CASSLNPGSTDTQYF	TGTGCCAGCAGCTTAAACCCGGGGAGCACAGATACGCAGTATTTT
-	TRBD1	TRBV5-1	TRBJ1-4	CASSATGGNSEKLFF	TGCGCCAGCAGCGCCACAGGGGGGAACAGTGAAAAACTGTTTTTT
-	-	TRBV10-3	TRBJ2-5	CAISEGSQETQYF	TGTGCCATCAGTGAGGGCAGCCAAGAGACCCAGTACTTC
-	-	TRBV10-1	TRBJ2-5	CASSESADIPETQYF	TGCGCCAGCAGTGAGTCGGCGGACATCCCCGAGACCCAGTACTTC
-	-	TRBV3-1/TRBV3-2	TRBJ1-2	CASSTGGGYTF	TGTGCCAGCAGCACGGGGGGGGGCTACACCTTC
-	TRBD1	TRBV5-1	TRBJ2-2	CASSSMTGGGTGELFF	TGCGCCAGCAGCTCGATGACAGGGGGAGGGACCGGGGAGCTGTTTTTT
-	TRBD1	TRBV30	TRBJ1-6	CAWSAGGNSPLHF	TGTGCCTGGAGTGCAGGGGGTAATTCACCCCTCCACTTT
-	-	TRBV10-3	TRBJ1-1	CAISEGVNFEAFF	TGTGCCATCAGTGAAGGGGTGAATTTTGAAGCTTTCTTT
once	-	TRBV24-1	TRBJ1-1	CATSDYRDTEAFF	TGTGCCACCAGTGATTACAGGGACACTGAAGCTTTCTTT
-	TRBD1	TRBV7-9	TRBJ1-4	CASSRTGGDEKLFF	TGTGCCAGCAGCAGGACAGGGGGTGATGAAAAACTGTTTTTT
-	-	TRBV6-5	TRBJ1-2	CASSYDGYNYGYTF	TGTGCCAGCAGTTACGACGGGTATAACTATGGCTACACCTTC
-	-	TRBV6-5	TRBJ1-1	CASSIGTMNTEAFF	TGTGCCAGCAGCATTGGGACAATGAACACTGAAGCTTTCTTT
-	TRBD1	TRBV5-1	TRBJ1-2	CASSRRGEDYGYTF	TGCGCCAGCAGCCGCAGGGGGGAAGACTATGGCTACACCTTC
-	-	TRBV5-1	TRBJ1-5	CASSPRGGAQPQHF	TGCGCCAGCAGCCCCCGGGGGGGAGCTCAGCCCCAGCATTTT
-	-	TRBV10-3	TRBJ1-1	CAISKGREAFF	TGTGCCATCAGCAAGGGGCGGGAAGCTTTCTTT
-	TRBD1	TRBV5-4	TRBJ2-5	CASRLSTGREETQYF	TGTGCCAGTAGACTATCGACAGGGCGAGAGGAGACCCAGTACTTC
-	-	TRBV25-1	TRBJ1-2	CASSESGVAGYTF	TGTGCCAGCAGTGAGAGCGGGGTGGCCGGCTACACCTTC
-	-	TRBV5-4	TRBJ2-3	CASSPGGRPDTQYF	TGTGCCAGCAGCCCCGGGGGTCGCCCAGATACGCAGTATTTT